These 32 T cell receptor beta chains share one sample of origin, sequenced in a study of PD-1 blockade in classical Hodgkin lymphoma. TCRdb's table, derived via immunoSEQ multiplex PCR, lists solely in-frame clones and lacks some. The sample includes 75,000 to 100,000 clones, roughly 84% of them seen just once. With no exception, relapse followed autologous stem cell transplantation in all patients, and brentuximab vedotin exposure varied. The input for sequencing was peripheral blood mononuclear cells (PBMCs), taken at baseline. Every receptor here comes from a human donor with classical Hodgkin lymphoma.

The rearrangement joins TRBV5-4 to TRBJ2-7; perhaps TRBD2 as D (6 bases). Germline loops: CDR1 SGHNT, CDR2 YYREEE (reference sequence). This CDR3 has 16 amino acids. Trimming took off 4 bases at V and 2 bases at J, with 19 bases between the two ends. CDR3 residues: CASSPNRLVSTYEQYF. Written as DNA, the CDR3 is TGTGCCAGCAGCCCAAACAGACTAGTTTCAACCTACGAGCAGTACTTC.

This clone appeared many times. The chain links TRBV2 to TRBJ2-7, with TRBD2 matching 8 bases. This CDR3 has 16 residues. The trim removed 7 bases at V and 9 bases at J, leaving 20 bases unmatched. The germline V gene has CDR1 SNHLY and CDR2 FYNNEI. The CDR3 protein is CASTLKATSGLNSQYF. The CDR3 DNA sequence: TGTGCCAGCACTCTCAAAGCAACTAGCGGCCTTAACTCGCAGTACTTC.

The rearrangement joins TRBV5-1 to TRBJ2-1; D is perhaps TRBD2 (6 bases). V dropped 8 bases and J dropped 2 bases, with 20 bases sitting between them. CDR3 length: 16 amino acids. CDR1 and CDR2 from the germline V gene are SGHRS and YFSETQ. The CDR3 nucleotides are TGCGCCAGTCCTACGGGGGATTCACGGCCCTACAATGAGCAGTTCTTC. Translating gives CASPTGDSRPYNEQFF.

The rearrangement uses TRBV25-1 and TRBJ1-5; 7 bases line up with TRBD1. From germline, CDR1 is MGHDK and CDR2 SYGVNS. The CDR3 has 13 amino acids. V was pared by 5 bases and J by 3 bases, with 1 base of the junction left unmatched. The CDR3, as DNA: TGTGCCAGCAGTACAGGGGCCAATCAGCCCCAGCATTTT. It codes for CASSTGANQPQHF.

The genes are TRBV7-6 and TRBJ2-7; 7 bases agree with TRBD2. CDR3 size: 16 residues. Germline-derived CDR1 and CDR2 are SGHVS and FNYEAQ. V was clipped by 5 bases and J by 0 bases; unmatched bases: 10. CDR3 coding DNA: TGTGCCAGCAGCCCCACCGTGGCTAGCGGCTCCTACGAGCAGTACTTC. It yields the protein CASSPTVASGSYEQYF.

CDR3 nucleotides: TGTGCCAGCAGATCGAGTGACGGCTTCTCCTACGAGCAGTACTTC. It specifies CASRSSDGFSYEQYF. The chain is built from TRBV6-1 and TRBJ2-7; D uncertain. The CDR3 has 15 residues. CDR1 MNHNS and CDR2 SASEGT come from the germline V gene. V dropped 6 bases and J dropped 0 bases, with 15 bases sitting between them.

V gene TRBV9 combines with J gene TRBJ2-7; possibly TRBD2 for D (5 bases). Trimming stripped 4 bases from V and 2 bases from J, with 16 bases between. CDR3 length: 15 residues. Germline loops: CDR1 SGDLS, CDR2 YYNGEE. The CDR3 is CASSPHEGTAYEQYF. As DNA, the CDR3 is TGTGCCAGCAGCCCTCACGAGGGAACAGCCTACGAGCAGTACTTC.

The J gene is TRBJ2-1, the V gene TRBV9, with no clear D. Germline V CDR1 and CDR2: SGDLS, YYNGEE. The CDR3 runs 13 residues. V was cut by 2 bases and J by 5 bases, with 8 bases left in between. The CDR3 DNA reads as TGTGCCAGCAGCGTGGTACTAAACAATGAGCAGTTCTTC. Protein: CASSVVLNNEQFF.

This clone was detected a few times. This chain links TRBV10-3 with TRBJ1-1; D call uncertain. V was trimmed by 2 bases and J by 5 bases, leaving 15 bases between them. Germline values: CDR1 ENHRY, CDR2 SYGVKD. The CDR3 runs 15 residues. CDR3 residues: CAISEEQALGTEAFF. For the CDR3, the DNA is TGTGCCATCAGTGAGGAGCAGGCTCTGGGAACTGAAGCTTTCTTT.

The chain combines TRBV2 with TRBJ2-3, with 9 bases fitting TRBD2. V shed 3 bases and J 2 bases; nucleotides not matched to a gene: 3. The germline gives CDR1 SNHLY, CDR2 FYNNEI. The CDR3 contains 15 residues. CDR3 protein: CASSDVGLATDTQYF. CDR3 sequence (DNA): TGTGCCAGCAGTGATGTGGGACTAGCCACAGATACGCAGTATTTT. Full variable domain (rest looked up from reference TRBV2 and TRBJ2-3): EPEVTQTPSHQVTQMGQEVILRCVPISNHLYFYWYRQILGQKVEFLVSFYNNEISEKSEIFDDQFSVERPDGSNFTLKIRSTKLEDSAMYFCASSDVGLATDTQYFGPGTRLTVL.

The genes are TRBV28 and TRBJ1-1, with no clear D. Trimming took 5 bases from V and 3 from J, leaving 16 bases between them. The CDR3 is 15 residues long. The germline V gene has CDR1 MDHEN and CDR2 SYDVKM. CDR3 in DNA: TGTGCCAGCAGTCTTGGCGGGGAGGGAGACACTGAAGCTTTCTTT. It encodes CASSLGGEGDTEAFF.

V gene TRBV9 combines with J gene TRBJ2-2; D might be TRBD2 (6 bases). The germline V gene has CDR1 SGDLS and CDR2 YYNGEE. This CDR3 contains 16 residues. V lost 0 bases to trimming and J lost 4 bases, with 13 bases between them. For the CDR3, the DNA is TGTGCCAGCAGCGTAGTCTGGGGGGAGTCCACCGGGGAGCTGTTTTTT. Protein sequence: CASSVVWGESTGELFF.

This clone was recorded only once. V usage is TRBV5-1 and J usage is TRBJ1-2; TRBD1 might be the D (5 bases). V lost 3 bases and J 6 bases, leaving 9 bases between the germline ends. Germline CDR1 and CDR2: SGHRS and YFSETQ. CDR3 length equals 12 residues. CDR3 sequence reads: CASSSGFDGYTF. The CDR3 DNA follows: TGCGCCAGCAGCTCAGGGTTTGATGGCTACACCTTC.

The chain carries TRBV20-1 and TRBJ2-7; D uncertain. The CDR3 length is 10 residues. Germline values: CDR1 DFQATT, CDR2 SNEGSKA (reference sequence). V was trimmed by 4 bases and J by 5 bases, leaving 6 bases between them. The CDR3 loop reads CSAIGNEQYF. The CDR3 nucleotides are TGCAGTGCTATAGGGAACGAGCAGTACTTC.

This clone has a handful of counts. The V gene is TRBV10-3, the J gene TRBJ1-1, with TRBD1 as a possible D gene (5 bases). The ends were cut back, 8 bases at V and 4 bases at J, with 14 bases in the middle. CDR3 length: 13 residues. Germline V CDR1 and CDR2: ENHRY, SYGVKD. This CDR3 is CAIGGGLGTEAFF. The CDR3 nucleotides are TGTGCCATCGGTGGGGGTTTGGGCACTGAAGCTTTCTTT.

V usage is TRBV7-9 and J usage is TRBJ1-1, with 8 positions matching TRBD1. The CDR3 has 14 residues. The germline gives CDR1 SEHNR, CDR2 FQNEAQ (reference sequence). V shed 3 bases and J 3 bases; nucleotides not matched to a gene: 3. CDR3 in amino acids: CASSFDRGDTEAFF. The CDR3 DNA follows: TGTGCCAGCAGCTTTGACAGGGGTGACACTGAAGCTTTCTTT.

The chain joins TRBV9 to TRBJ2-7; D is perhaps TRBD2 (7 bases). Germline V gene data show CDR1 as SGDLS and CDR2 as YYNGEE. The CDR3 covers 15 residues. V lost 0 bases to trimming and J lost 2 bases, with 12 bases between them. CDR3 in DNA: TGTGCCAGCAGCGTAGGCTGGGGGGGGCCCTACGAGCAGTACTTC. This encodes CASSVGWGGPYEQYF.

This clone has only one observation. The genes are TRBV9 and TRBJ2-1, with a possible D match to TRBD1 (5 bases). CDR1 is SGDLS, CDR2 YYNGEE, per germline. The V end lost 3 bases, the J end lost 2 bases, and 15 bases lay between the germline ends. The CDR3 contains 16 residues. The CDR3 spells CASSATEGAPYNEQFF. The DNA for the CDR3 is TGTGCCAGCAGCGCAACCGAAGGGGCGCCCTACAATGAGCAGTTCTTC.

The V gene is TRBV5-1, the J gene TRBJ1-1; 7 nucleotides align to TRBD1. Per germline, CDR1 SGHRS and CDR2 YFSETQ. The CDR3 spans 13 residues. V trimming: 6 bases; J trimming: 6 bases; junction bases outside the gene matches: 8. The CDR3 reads CASKLGGLAEAFF. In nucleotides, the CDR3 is TGCGCCAGCAAATTAGGGGGCTTAGCTGAAGCTTTCTTT.

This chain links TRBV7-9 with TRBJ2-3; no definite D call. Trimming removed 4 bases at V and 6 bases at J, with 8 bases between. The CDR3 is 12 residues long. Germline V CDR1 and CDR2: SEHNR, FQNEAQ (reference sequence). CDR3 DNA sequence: TGTGCCAGCAGCTCCACAGCGGATACGCAGTATTTT. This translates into CASSSTADTQYF.

This CDR3 reads CARFYGTPGYNEQFF. DNA for the CDR3: TGTGCCAGGTTCTACGGGACGCCTGGCTACAATGAGCAGTTCTTC. The gene calls are TRBV4-2 and TRBJ2-1; the D call may be TRBD1 or TRBD2 (5 bases each). V dropped 9 bases and J dropped 3 bases, with 18 bases sitting between them. CDR1 and CDR2 (germline): LGHNA, YNFKEQ. The CDR3 consists of 15 residues.

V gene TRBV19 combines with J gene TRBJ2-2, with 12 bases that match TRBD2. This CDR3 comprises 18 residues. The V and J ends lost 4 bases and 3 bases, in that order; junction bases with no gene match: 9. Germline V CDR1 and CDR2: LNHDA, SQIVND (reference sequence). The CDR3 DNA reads TGTGCCAGTAGTACGAGACTAGCGGGAGTGGGATACACCGGGGAGCTGTTTTTT. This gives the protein CASSTRLAGVGYTGELFF.

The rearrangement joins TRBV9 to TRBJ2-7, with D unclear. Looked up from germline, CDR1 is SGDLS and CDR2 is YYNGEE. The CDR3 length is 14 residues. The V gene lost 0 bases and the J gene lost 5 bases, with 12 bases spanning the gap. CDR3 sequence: CASSVGRVSHEQYF. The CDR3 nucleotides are TGTGCCAGCAGCGTAGGAAGGGTTTCCCACGAGCAGTACTTC.

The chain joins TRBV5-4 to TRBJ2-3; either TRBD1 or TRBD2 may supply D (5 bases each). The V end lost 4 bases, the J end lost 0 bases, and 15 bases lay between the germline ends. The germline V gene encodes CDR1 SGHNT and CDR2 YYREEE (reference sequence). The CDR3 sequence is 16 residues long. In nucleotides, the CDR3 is TGTGCCAGCAGCCCGGGGCAACTACGCAGCACAGATACGCAGTATTTT. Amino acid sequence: CASSPGQLRSTDTQYF.

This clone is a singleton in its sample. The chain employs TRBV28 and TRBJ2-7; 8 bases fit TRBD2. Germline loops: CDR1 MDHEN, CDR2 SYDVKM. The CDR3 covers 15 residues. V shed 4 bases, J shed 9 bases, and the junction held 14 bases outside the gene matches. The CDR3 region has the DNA TGTGCCAGCAGTTCCGGGACTAGGAGAAGTGGTCTGCAGTACTTC. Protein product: CASSSGTRRSGLQYF.

This chain's CDR3 is CAIKGLADTGELFF. CDR3 DNA sequence: TGTGCCATCAAGGGACTAGCGGACACCGGGGAGCTGTTTTTT. The chain recombines TRBV10-3 with TRBJ2-2, with 11 bases matching TRBD2. CDR3 size: 14 residues. Trimming removed 7 bases from V and 3 bases from J; junction bases left unmatched: 1. Germline V gives CDR1 ENHRY, CDR2 SYGVKD.

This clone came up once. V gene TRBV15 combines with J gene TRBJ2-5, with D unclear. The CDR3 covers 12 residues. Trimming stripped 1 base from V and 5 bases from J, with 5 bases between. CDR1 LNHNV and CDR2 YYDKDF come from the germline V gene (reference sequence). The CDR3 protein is CATSRGLETQYF. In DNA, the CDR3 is TGTGCCACCAGCAGAGGGTTGGAGACCCAGTACTTC.

This CDR3 reads CSAKYNEQFF. The CDR3 nucleotides read TGCAGTGCTAAATACAATGAGCAGTTCTTC. The chain carries TRBV20-1 and TRBJ2-1; D unresolved. This CDR3 has 10 residues. Germline assignment: CDR1 DFQATT and CDR2 SNEGSKA (reference sequence). V lost 4 bases and J 4 bases, leaving 2 bases between the germline ends.

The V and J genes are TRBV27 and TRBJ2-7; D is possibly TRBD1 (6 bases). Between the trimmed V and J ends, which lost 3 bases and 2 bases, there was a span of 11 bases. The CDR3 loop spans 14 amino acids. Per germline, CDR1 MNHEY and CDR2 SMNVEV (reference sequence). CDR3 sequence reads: CASSFRDTTYEQYF. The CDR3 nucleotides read TGTGCCAGCAGTTTCCGGGACACTACCTACGAGCAGTACTTC.

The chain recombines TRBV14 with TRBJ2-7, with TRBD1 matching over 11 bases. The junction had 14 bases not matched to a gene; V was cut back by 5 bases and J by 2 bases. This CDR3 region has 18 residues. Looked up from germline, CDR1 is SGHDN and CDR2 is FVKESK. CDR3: CASSGPGQGGTQTYEQYF. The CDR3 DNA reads TGTGCCAGCAGCGGCCCGGGACAGGGGGGAACTCAGACCTACGAGCAGTACTTC.

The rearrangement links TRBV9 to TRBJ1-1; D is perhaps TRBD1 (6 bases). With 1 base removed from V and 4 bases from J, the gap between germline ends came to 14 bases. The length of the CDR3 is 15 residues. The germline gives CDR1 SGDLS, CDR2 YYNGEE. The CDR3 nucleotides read TGTGCCAGCAGCGTAACGTTGCAGGGGTTCACTGAAGCTTTCTTT. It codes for CASSVTLQGFTEAFF.

For the CDR3, the DNA is TGTGCCAGCAGCCTCGGGACAAACTCTGGGGCCAACGTCCTGACTTTC. This encodes CASSLGTNSGANVLTF. The chain employs TRBV5-8 and TRBJ2-6, with a tentative D call TRBD1 (6 bases). From germline, CDR1 is SGHTS and CDR2 YDEGEE. The CDR3 runs 16 residues. V was clipped by 4 bases and J by 0 bases, with 11 bases between them.